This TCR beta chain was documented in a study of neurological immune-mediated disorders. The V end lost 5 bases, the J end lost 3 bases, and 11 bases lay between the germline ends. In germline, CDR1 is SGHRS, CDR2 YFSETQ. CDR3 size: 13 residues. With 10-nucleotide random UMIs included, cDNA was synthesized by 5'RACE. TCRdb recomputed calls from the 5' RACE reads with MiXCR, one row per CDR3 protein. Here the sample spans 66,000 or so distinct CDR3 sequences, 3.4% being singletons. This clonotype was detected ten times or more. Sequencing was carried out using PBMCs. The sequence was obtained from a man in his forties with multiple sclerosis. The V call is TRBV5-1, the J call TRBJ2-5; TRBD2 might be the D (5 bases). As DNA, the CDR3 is TGCGCCAGCAGTCTCGGGGTCGAAGAGACCCAGTACTTC. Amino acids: CASSLGVEETQYF.